One sample yielded the 27 T cell receptor beta chains listed below, sequenced in a study of tumor-infiltrating lymphocytes in primary liver carcinoma. cDNA specific to TCR beta was made from 500 ng of total RNA, with a constant-region primer employed for priming. Three rounds of nested multiplex PCR with slightly modified ARM-PCR produced TCR beta libraries. For approximately 11 cycles apiece, the opening two PCR rounds ran with TRBV1-TRBV30 forward primers and a C-beta reverse primer. TCRdb called the multiplex PCR reads again in MiXCR, with one record for every CDR3 protein. Of about 78,000 distinct CDR3 sequences listed, 70% to 75% are singletons. DNA and RNA were both co-extracted from 20-30 mg of bulk tissue that had not been sorted. The sequenced material came from liver tumor tissue from sampling region 4. Stated subset: tumor region T4, right-lateral pole. Receptors originate from a woman aged 60-70 years with primary liver carcinoma and hepatitis B virus infection.

This clonotype was seen ten or more times. CDR3 bases: TGTGCCAGCAGCTTATCCGGACGGCTTAACTATGGCTACACCTTC. Its translation is CASSLSGRLNYGYTF. The J gene is TRBJ1-2, the V gene TRBV7-9, with D unclear. CDR1 and CDR2 (germline): SEHNR, FQNEAQ (reference sequence). The CDR3 runs 15 residues. V lost 2 bases to trimming and J lost 1 base, with 11 bases between them.

In its sample, this clonotype was seen many times. The chain carries TRBV5-1 and TRBJ2-5, with 10 nucleotides matching TRBD2. V was clipped by 3 bases and J by 5 bases; unmatched bases: 7. Germline loops: CDR1 SGHRS, CDR2 YFSETQ. This CDR3 has 15 amino acids. DNA for the CDR3: TGCGCCAGCAGCTGGAAAGCGGGAGGGGGTGAGACCCAGTACTTC. Its protein product is CASSWKAGGGETQYF. Together with reference TRBV5-1 and TRBJ2-5, the CDR3 gives the full variable domain: KAGVTQTPRYLIKTRGQQVTLSCSPISGHRSVSWYQQTPGQGLQFLFEYFSETQRNKGNFPGRFSGRQFSNSRSEMNVSTLELGDSALYLCASSWKAGGGETQYFGPGTRLLVL.

Regarding this clonotype: With a much larger clone just one base away, this may be a read error. V gene TRBV7-9 combines with J gene TRBJ2-3; a possible D gene is TRBD1 (6 bases). The CDR3 has 15 residues. Trimming left V 3 bases short and J 3 bases short, with 13 bases between. Germline CDR1 SEHNR, CDR2 FQNEAQ (reference sequence). The CDR3 loop reads CASSFGQSGTDTQYF. The DNA for the CDR3 is TGTGCCAGCAGCTTTGGACAGAGTGGAACAGATACGCAGTATTTT.

Details on this clonotype: Sequence at one end of the junction differs from germline and may be a read error. The chain joins TRBV18 to TRBJ2-2; 7 bases fit TRBD2. CDR1 and CDR2 (germline): KGHSH, LQKENI. This CDR3 contains 16 residues. CDR3 sequence (DNA): TGTGCCAGCTCACCACCCAGCGGGGCGAACACCGGGGAGCCGCTTTTT. Translated, it gives CASSPPSGANTGEPLF.

Of note for this clonotype: One end of the junction fails to match germline, which may point to a read error. The chain is built from TRBV11-1 and TRBJ2-7; tentatively, D is TRBD1 (7 bases). The CDR3 is made up of 15 amino acids. The germline gives CDR1 SGHAT, CDR2 FQDESV (reference sequence). The CDR3 sequence: CASNRGGTRTYEQCF. Written as DNA, the CDR3 is TGTGCCAGCAACAGGGGCGGGACGAGGACCTACGAGCAGTGCTTC.

Details on this clonotype: One end of the junction fails to match germline, which may point to a read error. This chain uses TRBV11-3 with TRBJ2-1; 15 bases map to TRBD2. The CDR3 is 19 residues long. CDR1 is SGHNT, CDR2 YENEEA, per germline. The CDR3, as DNA: TGTGCCGGCAGCGCCGGACGAGGGGGACTAGCGGGAGGATTCAATGAGCAGTTCTTC. It translates to CAGSAGRGGLAGGFNEQFF. The variable domain in full, completed from reference TRBV11-3 and TRBJ2-1, reads EAGVVQSPRYKIIEKKQPVAFWCNPISGHNTLYWYLQNLGQGPELLIRYENEEAVDDSQLPKDRFSAERLKGVDSTLKIQPAELGDSAVYLCAGSAGRGGLAGGFNEQFFGPGTRLTVL.

Comments on this clonotype: One junction end disagrees with the germline gene, perhaps due to a read error. CDR3 DNA: TGTGCCAGCGGTAAGCAGGGGGGCACTGAAGCTCTCTTT. As protein: CASGKQGGTEALF. The chain couples TRBV6-1 to TRBJ1-1; 7 nucleotides line up with TRBD1. The CDR3 runs 13 residues. The V gene's germline CDR1 is MNHNS and CDR2 SASEGT.

Worth noting for this clonotype: One junction end does not reproduce the germline sequence, and a read error may be involved. The chain recombines TRBV19 with TRBJ2-7; tentatively, D is TRBD2 (6 bases). The germline CDR1 and CDR2 sequences are LNHDA and SQIVND (reference sequence). The CDR3 length is 15 residues. In nucleotides, the CDR3 is TGTGCCAGTAGTGCGGGGACCGACGGGACCTACGAGCGGTACTTC. Its translation: CASSAGTDGTYERYF.

The table lists this clonotype with a few counts. A much larger clone lies one base from this, so it may be a read error. The V gene is TRBV5-4, the J gene TRBJ1-2; maybe TRBD1 (5 bases). This CDR3 is built from 11 residues. From germline, CDR1 is SGHNT and CDR2 YYREEE (reference sequence). V gave up 4 bases and J gave up 6 bases, with 7 bases separating them. DNA of the CDR3: TGTGCCAGCAGCCCCAGGGATGGCTACACCTTC. It yields the protein CASSPRDGYTF.

Concerning this clonotype itself: Compared with germline, one end of the junction differs, possibly owing to a read error. J is TRBJ2-1 and V is TRBV28; 9 positions match TRBD1. From germline, CDR1 is MDHEN and CDR2 SYDVKM. This CDR3 spans 13 amino acids. For the CDR3, the DNA is TGTGCCAGCAGCAAGGACAGGGGCGATGAGCAGCTCTTC. Protein sequence: CASSKDRGDEQLF.

The J gene is TRBJ2-1, the V gene TRBV10-3; 13 positions match TRBD2. Germline V gives CDR1 ENHRY, CDR2 SYGVKD. The CDR3 is 15 residues long. CDR3 DNA sequence: TGTACTATCAGTACTAGCGGGAGGGATCACAATGAGCAGTTCTTC. Protein product: CTISTSGRDHNEQFF.

This clonotype was recorded once. At one end the junction does not follow the germline gene, possibly because of a read error. The chain is built from TRBV12-3 or TRBV12-4 and TRBJ2-1, with a tentative D call TRBD2 (6 bases). The CDR3 sequence is 17 residues long. CDR3 region: CASSLEGLSGVSGEQLF. The CDR3 DNA reads as TGTGCCAGCAGTTTGGAAGGACTATCGGGAGTATCGGGTGAGCAGTTATTC.

To note about this clonotype: One end of the junction varies from germline; a read error may be responsible. This chain connects TRBV11-3 to TRBJ2-1; 7 bases map to TRBD2. The CDR3 spans 15 residues. Germline V CDR1 and CDR2: SGHNT, YENEEA. The CDR3 sequence: CTSSQASGVYNVQFF. Written as DNA, the CDR3 is TGTACCAGCAGCCAGGCTAGCGGAGTTTACAATGTGCAGTTCTTC. Based on the CDR3 plus reference TRBV11-3 and TRBJ2-1, the full variable domain is EAGVVQSPRYKIIEKKQPVAFWCNPISGHNTLYWYLQNLGQGPELLIRYENEEAVDDSQLPKDRFSAERLKGVDSTLKIQPAELGDSAVYLCTSSQASGVYNVQFFGPGTRLTVL.

This clonotype was counted ten times or more. A much more abundant neighbour one base away suggests this may be a read error. The chain combines TRBV11-2 with TRBJ2-7, with no clear D. Germline loops: CDR1 SGHAT, CDR2 FQNNGV. The CDR3 is 15 amino acids. The CDR3 nucleotides read TGTACCAGCAGCCCCCAGAGGTTTAGCTCCTACGAGCAGTACTTC. It is translated as CTSSPQRFSSYEQYF. Combining the CDR3 with reference TRBV11-2 and TRBJ2-7 gives the whole variable domain EAGVAQSPRYKIIEKRQSVAFWCNPISGHATLYWYQQILGQGPKLLIQFQNNGVVDDSQLPKDRFSAERLKGVDSTLKIQPAKLEDSAVYLCTSSPQRFSSYEQYFGPGTRLTVT.

To note about this clonotype: A much more abundant neighbour one base away suggests this may be a read error. J is TRBJ2-7 and V is TRBV7-9; 9 bases align to TRBD2. Per germline, CDR1 SEHNR and CDR2 FQNEAQ (reference sequence). The CDR3 loop spans 15 amino acids. Trimming at V came to 8 bases and at J to 6 bases, leaving 14 bases not matched to a gene. DNA for the CDR3: TGTGCCAGCGGAGGGCGGAGTAGCGGGAGAGGCGAGCAGTACTTC. This translates into CASGGRSSGRGEQYF.

Of note for this clonotype: One junction end does not reproduce the germline sequence, and a read error may be involved. The V gene is TRBV30, the J gene TRBJ2-5; tentative D call: TRBD1 (6 bases). The CDR3 has 16 residues. Germline V gene sequence: CDR1 GTSNPN, CDR2 SVGIG (reference sequence). The CDR3 here is CVWRRGHSPVQETQYF. The CDR3 coding sequence is TGTGTCTGGAGACGGGGACATTCTCCTGTCCAAGAGACCCAGTACTTC.

Regarding this clonotype: The junction differs from germline at one of its ends, possibly a read error. The chain carries TRBV30 and TRBJ1-1; D is undetermined. CDR3 length: 13 residues. CDR1 and CDR2 from the germline V gene are GTSNPN and SVGIG (reference sequence). CDR3 in DNA: TGTACCTGGAGTAGGCAGGAGAACACTGAAGCTGTCTTT. Protein: CTWSRQENTEAVF.

As to this clonotype: The junction differs from germline at one of its ends, possibly a read error. This rearrangement joins TRBV5-8 to TRBJ1-1; no clear D. Germline-derived CDR1 and CDR2 are SGHTS and YDEGEE. This CDR3 region has 12 residues. CDR3 DNA sequence: TGTGCCAGCGGCTTGTGGGGATCTAAAGCTTTCTTT. It codes for CASGLWGSKAFF.

Comments on this clonotype: The junction departs from the called germline gene at one end, perhaps through a read error. The V call is TRBV4-1, the J call TRBJ2-5, with 11 bases lining up with TRBD2. The CDR3 contains 16 residues. Germline CDR1 MGHRA, CDR2 YSYEKL. CDR3 nucleotide sequence: TGCGCCAGTAGCCTGAGTACTAGCGGGAGAGGAGAGACCCAGTACTTC. The encoded protein is CASSLSTSGRGETQYF.

With regard to this clonotype: One end of the junction fails to match germline, which may point to a read error. The genes are TRBV6-2 or TRBV6-3 and TRBJ2-6, with TRBD1 as a possible D gene (5 bases). The CDR3 length is 19 residues. Germline loops: CDR1 MNHEY, CDR2 SVGEGT. The CDR3 loop is CASCYSPAQEGFGANVLIF. The CDR3 region has the DNA TGTGCCAGCTGTTACTCTCCGGCACAGGAAGGTTTTGGGGCCAACGTCCTGATTTTC.

The chain carries TRBV28 and TRBJ1-5, with 8 nucleotides matching TRBD1. The CDR3 totals 15 residues. Unmatched junction bases numbered 12, after V lost 9 bases and J lost 5 bases. Germline loops: CDR1 MDHEN, CDR2 SYDVKM. In nucleotides, the CDR3 is TGTGCCAGTAGTCGAAGACAGGGGTGGTATCAGCCCCAGCATTTT. Translated: CASSRRQGWYQPQHF.

Points on this clonotype: At one end the junction does not follow the germline gene, possibly because of a read error. The J gene is TRBJ1-1, the V gene TRBV6-2 or TRBV6-3, with D tentatively TRBD1 (5 bases). CDR1 is MNHEY and CDR2 is SVGEGT in the germline V gene. The CDR3 is made up of 13 amino acids. CDR3 nucleotides: TGTGCCAGCACTGCGACAGTGAACACTGAGGCTTTCTTT. Translating gives CASTATVNTEAFF.

As to this clonotype: A read error may explain this, as a much larger clone is one base away. This chain links TRBV7-9 with TRBJ2-3; D gene unclear. The V end lost 1 base, the J end lost 2 bases, and 13 bases lay between the germline ends. This CDR3 region has 16 residues. In germline, CDR1 is SEHNR, CDR2 FQNEAQ (reference sequence). CDR3 bases: TGTGCCAGCAGCTTAGTGCCGGGCAGAGTCACAGATACGCAGTATTTT. Translating gives CASSLVPGRVTDTQYF.

For this clonotype: Sequence at one end of the junction differs from germline and may be a read error. This chain connects TRBV10-2 to TRBJ2-7; D possibly corresponds to TRBD1 (6 bases). The CDR3 extends over 14 amino acids. Looked up from germline, CDR1 is WSHSY and CDR2 is SAAADI. CDR3: CASAQGSPRYEQYF. The CDR3 DNA is TGCGCCAGCGCCCAGGGGAGTCCTAGATACGAACAGTACTTC.

The V gene is TRBV6-6, the J gene TRBJ1-5, with unresolved D. Germline V gene sequence: CDR1 MNHNY, CDR2 SVGAGI (reference sequence). Trimming took off 0 bases at V and 13 bases at J, with 28 bases between the two ends. The CDR3 extends over 18 amino acids. CDR3 nucleotides: TGTGCCAGCAGTTACTCGCCGGAACTCGGGAGGATCGATCAGGCTCAGCATTTT. It encodes CASSYSPELGRIDQAQHF.

With regard to this clonotype: Compared with germline, one end of the junction differs, possibly owing to a read error. The J gene is TRBJ2-1, the V gene TRBV11-2; 7 bases are a match to TRBD1. This CDR3 is built from 17 residues. Germline V gene data show CDR1 as SGHAT and CDR2 as FQNNGV. Here the CDR3 DNA reads TGTGCCTGCAGATTACGACCGGGACAGAGATTCTACAATGGGCAGTTCTTC. This gives the protein CACRLRPGQRFYNGQFF.

This clonotype occurred once. An end of the junction does not agree with germline; a read error may underlie this. This chain links TRBV6-1 with TRBJ1-2; no reliable D call. This CDR3 is built from 15 residues. Germline CDR1 is MNHNS and CDR2 is SASEGT. CDR3 DNA sequence: TGTGCCAGCAGTGAAGCACGGGGATTCCACTATGGCTACACCTTT. This encodes CASSEARGFHYGYTF.